The entry below gives a single T cell receptor (beta chain) sequence along with its context. Its antigen is not identified. This sample stems from a study of PD-1 blockade in classical Hodgkin lymphoma. Study-wide results and caveats: At baseline, newly diagnosed patients reportedly showed less TCR diversity than healthy donors. Some patients started nivolumab under 1 year after ASCT, and they were excluded.

All patients experienced relapse after autologous stem cell transplantation, and brentuximab vedotin exposure was variable. CDR1 is SEHNR and CDR2 is FQNEAQ in the germline V gene (reference sequence). The CDR3 runs to 12 residues. Trimming left V 5 bases short and J 4 bases short, with 6 bases between. The data were produced by immunoSEQ multiplex PCR, yet TCRdb's version contains in-frame clones alone and is incomplete. Here the sample spans 100,000 to 130,000 clones, 80% to 90% being singletons. The receptor comes from a human donor with classical Hodgkin lymphoma. This specimen consisted of peripheral blood mononuclear cells (PBMCs), obtained before the second cycle of nivolumab. The rearrangement links TRBV7-9 to TRBJ2-1, with D unresolved. The CDR3 protein is CASSAGYNEQFF. The CDR3 DNA reads as TGTGCCAGCAGCGCCGGTTACAATGAGCAGTTCTTC.